Reported below is one T cell receptor (beta chain). Its antigen is currently unknown. Amplification used 60 Vbeta primers and 13 Jbeta primers. The assay was immunoSEQ multiplex PCR, and TCRdb's table has in-frame clones only and misses some. Seen here are 120,000 to 150,000 clones, roughly 79% observed once, and the top ten hold about 6.9%. The data were obtained in a study of cytomegalovirus exposure and HLA in healthy donors. Findings of the study overall: Across donors, sequencing depth was assumed by presence/absence analyses to be roughly uniform.

V was clipped by 4 bases and J by 12 bases, with 11 bases between them. Germline lookup yields CDR1 SGHRS and CDR2 YFSETQ. The CDR3 covers 11 residues. The origin of this receptor is a middle-aged woman in good health and CMV-seropositive. The chain employs TRBV5-1 and TRBJ1-5; D ambiguous. Sequencing input: PBMCs. The CDR3 sequence: CASSPGRGQHF. DNA for the CDR3: TGCGCCAGCAGCCCCGGACGGGGCCAGCATTTT.